This TCR beta chain was documented in a study of Graves' ophthalmopathy and Graves' hyperthyroidism. CDR3 length: 14 residues. Trimming took 2 bases from V and 1 from J, leaving 6 bases between them. Germline V gene sequence: CDR1 MDHEN, CDR2 SYDVKM. As to this clonotype: Its target is unknown.

Beta-chain TCR CDR3 regions were amplified from RNA transcripts. Investigators did first-round RT-PCR with HTBI primers, then second-round multiplex PCR. One entry per CDR3 protein, called by TCRdb with MiXCR from the multiplex PCR reads. The sample lists 400,000 to 450,000 distinct CDR3 sequences; around 20% were seen once. General study findings and limits: Between ophthalmopathy and stable hyperthyroidism, a 13-signature model drew a separation with 87.88% sensitivity and around 80% specificity. In blood, most expanded thyroid clonotypes above 0.001 frequency were also detected.

Other autoimmune diseases, uncontrolled infections, pregnancy or lactation excluded patients from enrollment. Physicians reached a diagnosis by relying on clinical symptoms, serum thyroxine, TRAb, thyroid ultrasound and orbital computed tomography. This chain uses TRBV28 with TRBJ1-5; no reliable D call. This receptor was identified in a woman in her late teens or twenties with stable Graves' hyperthyroidism. Sequencing was carried out using peripheral blood. CDR3 protein: CASSLMASNQPQHF. The CDR3 DNA follows: TGTGCCAGCAGTTTAATGGCAAGCAATCAGCCCCAGCATTTT.